This T cell receptor beta chain is from a study of graft-versus-host responses after intestinal transplantation. Study summary: Among the recipients, all got anti-thymocyte globulin induction and then tacrolimus and steroids for around three years.

Using immunoSEQ multiplex PCR, the repertoire was profiled, and TCRdb retains in-frame clones only, with some absent. This sample carries 12,000 to 15,000 clones, 33% of them seen once, and the ten largest clones take 4.5% to 6%. Trimming pared 5 bases from V and 9 bases from J, leaving 18 bases between. CDR3 length: 13 amino acids. Findings of the study overall: The presence of high graft-versus-host to host-versus-graft clonal ratios in allografts characterized patients with graft-donor T cell macrochimerism.

Sorting of proliferating CFSE-low CD3+CD4+ and CD3+CD8+ responders took place after the reaction. The sample here was alloreactive CD4+ T cells from a mixed lymphocyte reaction culture, taken before intestinal transplant. The subset is: CFSE-low proliferating T cells sorted from roughly six-day pre-transplant mixed lymphocyte reaction (GvH or HvG direction). The receptor comes from a human patient who received an intestinal transplant. This chain connects TRBV5-7 to TRBJ2-7; D possibly corresponds to TRBD2 (6 bases). TRBV5-7 is treated as an ORF (open reading frame) with a function not yet certain. In nucleotides, the CDR3 is TGTGCCAGCAGTTCAACGGGGGAAATCGGGCAGTACTTC. Amino acid sequence: CASSSTGEIGQYF.